This TCR beta chain was recorded in a study of identical twins. The CDR3 is made up of 16 amino acids. The germline gives CDR1 SQVTM, CDR2 ANQGSEA. V lost 6 bases and J 0 bases, leaving 15 bases between the germline ends. MiXCR, applied by TCRdb to the 5' RACE reads, yields one record per CDR3 protein. The table includes around 1.7 million distinct CDR3 sequences, about 32% detected once. In its sample, this clonotype was seen many times. V and J are TRBV29-1 and TRBJ2-6, with unresolved D. The specimen sequenced was cord blood. The origin of this receptor is a newborn girl in good health. The CDR3 region has the DNA TGCAGCGTGAGCATATCGAGGTACTCTGGGGCCAACGTCCTGACTTTC. Translation: CSVSISRYSGANVLTF.